The rows below give T cell receptor beta chains drawn from one sample of a study of blood T cell repertoires in COVID-19. Clones were sequenced by immunoSEQ multiplex PCR, and TCRdb holds only the in-frame ones, with some missing. This sample has about 210,000 clones, with 70% to 90% found just once. The sample comprised peripheral blood. These receptor sequences come from a woman aged 40 to 50 with acute or convalescent COVID-19. CDR3s include the opening cysteine and the closing phenylalanine or tryptophan. Each record gives: CDR3 DNA, CDR3 protein, clone size, J gene, D gene, V gene. The D gene is left open where the match is weak. Size tells how often a clone was seen (once, few, many) or the class of an expanded clone, and some rows leave it out.

CDR3 DNA: TGTGCCTGGAGTTATGGGCAAATTAATCAGCCCCAGCATTTT
CDR3 protein: CAWSYGQINQPQHF
clone size: -
J gene: TRBJ1-5
D gene: -
V gene: TRBV30

CDR3 DNA: TGCGCCAGCAGCAGAGGACAGGGGGCCGCGAACTATGGCTACACCTTC
CDR3 protein: CASSRGQGAANYGYTF
clone size: -
J gene: TRBJ1-2
D gene: TRBD1
V gene: TRBV5-1

CDR3 DNA: TGTGCCAGCAGCTTAGGGCGGGAGACGAACTATGGCTACACCTTC
CDR3 protein: CASSLGRETNYGYTF
clone size: once
J gene: TRBJ1-2
D gene: -
V gene: TRBV7-8

CDR3 DNA: TGTGCCACCGATCGACAGGGAAATCAGCCCCAGCATTTT
CDR3 protein: CATDRQGNQPQHF
clone size: -
J gene: TRBJ1-5
D gene: TRBD1
V gene: TRBV2

CDR3 DNA: TGTGCCAGCAGCTTAGGGAGCTCTAACTATGGCTACACCTTC
CDR3 protein: CASSLGSSNYGYTF
clone size: -
J gene: TRBJ1-2
D gene: -
V gene: TRBV11-2

CDR3 DNA: TGTGCCTGGAGTGTACAGATGGGACAGAGGGGCTACACCTTC
CDR3 protein: CAWSVQMGQRGYTF
clone size: -
J gene: TRBJ1-2
D gene: TRBD1
V gene: TRBV30

CDR3 DNA: TGTGCCAGCACGGCAGGGTGGTCCCAAGAGACCCAGTACTTC
CDR3 protein: CASTAGWSQETQYF
clone size: once
J gene: TRBJ2-5
D gene: -
V gene: TRBV7-8

CDR3 DNA: TGTGCCAGCAGCAACTATAGCAATCAGCCCCAGCATTTT
CDR3 protein: CASSNYSNQPQHF
clone size: -
J gene: TRBJ1-5
D gene: -
V gene: TRBV12-3/TRBV12-4

CDR3 DNA: TGTGCCAGCAGTGAAGTCGGCGGGAGCTCCTATAATTCACCCCTCCACTTT
CDR3 protein: CASSEVGGSSYNSPLHF
clone size: few
J gene: TRBJ1-6
D gene: -
V gene: TRBV6-1

CDR3 DNA: TGTGCCAGTAGTATAAATGGGGACAGGGGAAACACCATATATTTT
CDR3 protein: CASSINGDRGNTIYF
clone size: -
J gene: TRBJ1-3
D gene: TRBD1
V gene: TRBV19

CDR3 DNA: TGTGCCAGCAGAAGGACAGATAGCGATCAGCCCCAGCATTTT
CDR3 protein: CASRRTDSDQPQHF
clone size: -
J gene: TRBJ1-5
D gene: -
V gene: TRBV6-6

CDR3 DNA: TGTGCCAGCAAGGCAGGGTTAGACTATGGCTACACCTTC
CDR3 protein: CASKAGLDYGYTF
clone size: -
J gene: TRBJ1-2
D gene: -
V gene: TRBV6-6

CDR3 DNA: TGTGCCAGCAGCTTTTCTGGCCAGGGCCCTTTACCCCAGCATTTT
CDR3 protein: CASSFSGQGPLPQHF
clone size: -
J gene: TRBJ1-5
D gene: -
V gene: TRBV7-2

CDR3 DNA: TGTGCCAGCACCCCACAGGGTGGGAACAATCAGCCCCAGCATTTT
CDR3 protein: CASTPQGGNNQPQHF
clone size: -
J gene: TRBJ1-5
D gene: -
V gene: TRBV2

CDR3 DNA: TGCAGCGTGGCGAAGACAGGGGGTACTGAAGCTTTCTTT
CDR3 protein: CSVAKTGGTEAFF
clone size: -
J gene: TRBJ1-1
D gene: TRBD1
V gene: TRBV29-1

CDR3 DNA: TGTGCCAGCAGCAGGGGACAGGGGGCATGTTATGGCTACACCTTC
CDR3 protein: CASSRGQGACYGYTF
clone size: -
J gene: TRBJ1-2
D gene: -
V gene: TRBV21-1

CDR3 DNA: TGTGCCAGCAGTGAACGGGATGTTCCCCGGGGAAACACCATATATTTT
CDR3 protein: CASSERDVPRGNTIYF
clone size: -
J gene: TRBJ1-3
D gene: -
V gene: TRBV25-1

CDR3 DNA: TGTGCCTGGGACAGGGTGGTGAACACTGAAGCTTTCTTT
CDR3 protein: CAWDRVVNTEAFF
clone size: few
J gene: TRBJ1-1
D gene: TRBD1
V gene: TRBV30

CDR3 DNA: TGTGCCAGCAGCCAAATGATTACAGGGGGCCTCCTCTATGGCTACACCTTC
CDR3 protein: CASSQMITGGLLYGYTF
clone size: -
J gene: TRBJ1-2
D gene: TRBD1
V gene: TRBV3-1/TRBV3-2

CDR3 DNA: TGTGCCAGCAGCCAAGTTCGCGGCAGTGGGGAAAAACTGTTTTTT
CDR3 protein: CASSQVRGSGEKLFF
clone size: -
J gene: TRBJ1-4
D gene: -
V gene: TRBV14

CDR3 DNA: TGTGCTAGTGGTCCTTCCGTTCTTAAGCGGGGGGGCCCCGGGGAGCTGTTTTTT
CDR3 protein: CASGPSVLKRGGPGELFF
clone size: -
J gene: TRBJ2-2
D gene: TRBD2
V gene: TRBV12-5

CDR3 DNA: TGTGCCATCAGGGGACTAACGACCGGGGAGCTGTTTTTT
CDR3 protein: CAIRGLTTGELFF
clone size: -
J gene: TRBJ2-2
D gene: TRBD2
V gene: TRBV10-3

CDR3 DNA: TGTGCCAGCAGGGACAGCGAGTCCTATAATTCACCCCTCCACTTT
CDR3 protein: CASRDSESYNSPLHF
clone size: -
J gene: TRBJ1-6
D gene: -
V gene: TRBV6-6

CDR3 DNA: TGTGCCAGCAGCTCATTCGGGGGGGTGGGATCACCCCTCCACTTT
CDR3 protein: CASSSFGGVGSPLHF
clone size: once
J gene: TRBJ1-6
D gene: -
V gene: TRBV11-2

CDR3 DNA: TGTGCCAGCTCACCGCGGAGCGTGTTGGGCACTGAAGCTTTCTTT
CDR3 protein: CASSPRSVLGTEAFF
clone size: -
J gene: TRBJ1-1
D gene: -
V gene: TRBV18

CDR3 DNA: TGTGCCAGCACCGGTACCGGACTCTCTGGAAACACCATATATTTT
CDR3 protein: CASTGTGLSGNTIYF
clone size: -
J gene: TRBJ1-3
D gene: -
V gene: TRBV5-6

CDR3 DNA: TGTGCCAGCAGGACTGACAGGGGTGACTATGGCTACACCTTC
CDR3 protein: CASRTDRGDYGYTF
clone size: -
J gene: TRBJ1-2
D gene: TRBD1
V gene: TRBV27

CDR3 DNA: TGCGCCAGCAGCACCGGCGAGGAACACTATGGCTACACCTTC
CDR3 protein: CASSTGEEHYGYTF
clone size: few
J gene: TRBJ1-2
D gene: -
V gene: TRBV5-1

CDR3 DNA: TGTGCCAGCGCTAGACAGGGGAATCAGCCCCAGCATTTT
CDR3 protein: CASARQGNQPQHF
clone size: -
J gene: TRBJ1-5
D gene: TRBD1
V gene: TRBV27

CDR3 DNA: TGTGCCAGTAGTACCTCGGGACAGGGGGTCGGTGAAGCTTTCTTT
CDR3 protein: CASSTSGQGVGEAFF
clone size: -
J gene: TRBJ1-1
D gene: TRBD1
V gene: TRBV19

CDR3 DNA: TGTGCTAGTGGTTTGGTACGGACAGGGTATTACTATGGCTACACCTTC
CDR3 protein: CASGLVRTGYYYGYTF
clone size: -
J gene: TRBJ1-2
D gene: TRBD1
V gene: TRBV12-5